This T cell receptor (beta chain) was captured in a study of CD8 T cells in Susac syndrome. The diagnostic criteria for definite or probable disease, as recently defined, were met by the patients with Susac syndrome. Negative isolation yielded CD8+ and CD4+ T cells; FACS enriched TEMRA cells. Notes on this clonotype: Relative to the germline gene, one junction end is altered; a read error may explain this.

The CDR3 sequence is 16 residues long. Germline V CDR1 and CDR2: SSHAT, FNYEAQ (reference sequence). Reverse transcription of about 0.5 to 1 ug RNA was carried out with random hexamers. MiXCR was run by TCRdb on the immunoSEQ multiplex PCR reads, yielding one entry per CDR3 protein. The sample shows about 190,000 distinct CDR3 sequences, 95% of them seen only once. The sequenced sample was CD8+ T cells from PBMCs. The V gene is TRBV7-7, the J gene TRBJ2-5; 9 nucleotides line up with TRBD2. The source is a human donor with Susac syndrome. Written as DNA, the CDR3 is TGTGCTAGCAGCTTAGGAGTGGCGGGGGGGCTAGAGACCCAGTACTTC. It specifies CASSLGVAGGLETQYF.